Sequencing of this T cell receptor (beta chain) was carried out in a study of blood T cell repertoires in COVID-19. Study at large: Samples came from the United States, Italy and Spain, spanning acute and convalescent COVID-19. PBMCs, B-cell-depleted T cells, or T cells provided the cDNA or gDNA that made up the material.

Trimming took 3 bases from V and 10 from J, leaving 16 bases between them. Germline CDR1 is MNHGY and CDR2 is SVAAGI. The CDR3 totals 15 residues. As originally analysed: Quantification of nucleated cells was approximated via reference gene primer amplification. Generated by immunoSEQ multiplex PCR, the TCRdb table keeps only in-frame clones and is missing some. That table is the source of V, J and clone size, and D and trimming were worked out from the DNA. The table lists tens of thousands of clones, about 89% of them singletons. Sequenced material: peripheral blood. The sequence came from a human donor in a cohort sampled during active COVID-19. V and J are TRBV6-9 and TRBJ1-6; TRBD1 might be the D (6 bases). The CDR3 coding sequence is TGTGCCAGCAGTTACGGCGGGGGGCATATCTCACCCCTCCACTTT. Its translation: CASSYGGGHISPLHF.